The 16 T cell receptor beta chains in this list originate from one sample, sequenced in a study of blood T cell repertoires in COVID-19. TCRdb keeps only in-frame clones here, not all; method: immunoSEQ multiplex PCR. The sample lists 330,000 or so clones, about 89% occurring once. The sample taken for sequencing was PBMCs or T cells enriched from blood (not recorded which). The receptors were gathered from a man in his forties in a cohort exposed to, infected with or recovered from COVID-19 (not recorded which).

The chain links TRBV19 to TRBJ2-7; 8 bases match TRBD2. CDR1 is LNHDA and CDR2 is SQIVND in the germline V gene (reference sequence). The V segment lost 4 bases and the J segment 4 bases; nucleotides outside the gene matches: 9. There are 15 residues in the CDR3. The CDR3 sequence: CASSKSGGETYEQYF. CDR3 nucleotides: TGTGCCAGTAGTAAGTCGGGGGGGGAGACGTACGAGCAGTACTTC.

The chain couples TRBV7-9 to TRBJ2-1; 8 bases match TRBD2. This CDR3 region has 14 residues. Trimming removed 5 bases from V and 8 bases from J; junction bases left unmatched: 8. Germline V gives CDR1 SEHNR, CDR2 FQNEAQ (reference sequence). CDR3 nucleotides: TGTGCCAGCAGCATCGGGACTAGATTAGATGAGCAGTTCTTC. It translates to CASSIGTRLDEQFF.

The gene calls are TRBV28 and TRBJ1-2; TRBD1 might be the D (5 bases). The CDR3 has 12 residues. Trimming removed 5 bases from V and 8 bases from J, with 12 bases in between. Germline CDR1 reads MDHEN; CDR2 reads SYDVKM. The DNA for the CDR3 is TGTGCCAGCAGTGGATCAGGGCTCGGCTACACCTTC. Its translation is CASSGSGLGYTF.

This chain connects TRBV9 to TRBJ2-1; TRBD1 is a possible D gene (5 bases). V lost 3 bases and J 5 bases, leaving 27 bases between the germline ends. The length of the CDR3 is 19 residues. Per the germline V gene, CDR1 is SGDLS and CDR2 is YYNGEE. This chain's CDR3 is CASSGTLGSNLLGNNEQFF. The CDR3, as DNA: TGTGCCAGCAGCGGGACACTGGGGTCTAATCTCCTAGGAAACAATGAGCAGTTCTTC. The whole variable domain, remainder taken from reference TRBV9 and TRBJ2-1, is DSGVTQTPKHLITATGQRVTLRCSPRSGDLSVYWYQQSLDQGLQFLIQYYNGEERAKGNILERFSAQQFPDLHSELNLSSLELGDSALYFCASSGTLGSNLLGNNEQFFGPGTRLTVL.

This clone was picked up one time. This chain links TRBV29-1 with TRBJ1-3, with 8 bases lining up with TRBD1. J gave up 4 bases and V 1 base, and 6 bases lay outside the gene matches. Per germline, CDR1 SQVTM and CDR2 ANQGSEA. CDR3 length: 15 residues. The CDR3 DNA follows: TGCAGCGTTGAAGTCAGCAGGGGGCGAGGAAACACCATATATTTT. Protein sequence: CSVEVSRGRGNTIYF.

The genes are TRBV5-1 and TRBJ2-5; 7 nucleotides line up with TRBD2. V trimming: 6 bases; J trimming: 1 base; junction bases outside the gene matches: 6. Germline lookup yields CDR1 SGHRS and CDR2 YFSETQ. CDR3 length equals 14 residues. The CDR3 nucleotides read TGCGCCAGCAATCCAGCGGGGATCCAAGAGACCCAGTACTTC. Protein product: CASNPAGIQETQYF.

This sequence joins TRBV7-9 and TRBJ2-3, with 11 bases that match TRBD2. Germline CDR1 SEHNR, CDR2 FQNEAQ (reference sequence). The CDR3 is 15 amino acids. After removal of 5 bases from V and 1 base from J, the junction contained 2 bases not matched to a gene. The DNA of the CDR3 is TGTGCCAGCAGCAAACTAGCGGGGGGCACAGATACGCAGTATTTT. It encodes CASSKLAGGTDTQYF.

The V gene is TRBV2, the J gene TRBJ1-2; 7 positions match TRBD1. The CDR3 is 15 residues long. Germline V lookup: CDR1 SNHLY, CDR2 FYNNEI. V lost 5 bases to trimming and J lost 6 bases; unmatched junction nucleotides: 12. CDR3 region: CASSRRGGFVDGYTF. Written as DNA, the CDR3 is TGTGCCAGCAGTAGACGAGGGGGCTTCGTTGATGGCTACACCTTC. Based on the CDR3 plus reference TRBV2 and TRBJ1-2, the full variable domain is EPEVTQTPSHQVTQMGQEVILRCVPISNHLYFYWYRQILGQKVEFLVSFYNNEISEKSEIFDDQFSVERPDGSNFTLKIRSTKLEDSAMYFCASSRRGGFVDGYTFGSGTRLTVV.

This clone has only a few counts. J is TRBJ2-1 and V is TRBV2; D is ambiguous. Germline V CDR1 and CDR2: SNHLY, FYNNEI. The V end lost 3 bases, the J end lost 5 bases, and 8 bases lay between the germline ends. The CDR3 has 13 amino acids. The CDR3: CASSETTHNEQFF. CDR3 DNA sequence: TGTGCCAGCAGTGAGACGACACACAATGAGCAGTTCTTC.

This chain links TRBV7-2 with TRBJ2-7, with 9 bases aligning to TRBD1. This CDR3 is built from 19 residues. The trim removed 3 bases at V and 0 bases at J, leaving 15 bases unmatched. Germline assignment: CDR1 SGHTA and CDR2 FQGNSA. This CDR3 is CASSLTPGQGKTSSYEQYF. In DNA form, the CDR3 reads TGTGCCAGCAGCTTGACACCGGGACAGGGTAAAACCAGCTCCTACGAGCAGTACTTC.

The chain couples TRBV14 to TRBJ2-7; TRBD1 matches 9 bases. This CDR3 has 16 residues. CDR1 and CDR2 (germline): SGHDN, FVKESK. V lost 2 bases to trimming and J lost 3 bases; unmatched junction nucleotides: 8. CDR3 in DNA: TGTGCCAGCAGCCAAAGATTTGGGACAGGGTACTACGAGCAGTACTTC. Translated, it gives CASSQRFGTGYYEQYF.

The chain combines TRBV5-3 with TRBJ1-2; the match to TRBD1 covers 8 bases. TRBV5-3 is classed as an ORF, of uncertain function. V lost 4 bases, J lost 3 bases, and 8 bases stayed unmatched. The CDR3 has 15 residues. The CDR3 sequence is CARSRRTGLYYGYTF. Here the CDR3 DNA reads TGTGCCAGAAGCCGACGGACAGGGCTTTACTATGGCTACACCTTC.

This clone was picked up a small number of times. J is TRBJ1-6 and V is TRBV5-1, with 10 positions matching TRBD1. The CDR3 is 15 residues long. Per germline, CDR1 SGHRS and CDR2 YFSETQ. Losses at the gene ends were 5 bases for V and 7 bases for J; bases not matched to a gene: 6. CDR3 sequence: CASREGTGANSPLHF. CDR3 nucleotide sequence: TGCGCCAGCAGGGAGGGGACAGGGGCGAATTCACCCCTCCACTTT. Using reference TRBV5-1 and TRBJ1-6 for the parts outside the CDR3, the full variable domain is KAGVTQTPRYLIKTRGQQVTLSCSPISGHRSVSWYQQTPGQGLQFLFEYFSETQRNKGNFPGRFSGRQFSNSRSEMNVSTLELGDSALYLCASREGTGANSPLHFGNGTRLTVT.

The chain joins TRBV2 to TRBJ1-5; D remains ambiguous. The CDR3 runs to 14 residues. Germline assignment: CDR1 SNHLY and CDR2 FYNNEI. Trimming removed 0 bases from V and 6 bases from J, with 9 bases in between. CDR3 nucleotides: TGTGCCAGCAGTGAAGCGCTACCTACTCAGCCCCAGCATTTT. Protein product: CASSEALPTQPQHF.

CDR3 residues: CASSHPPASSGANVLTF. In DNA, the CDR3 is TGTGCCAGCAGCCATCCACCTGCGAGCTCTGGGGCCAACGTCCTGACTTTC. The gene calls are TRBV5-6 and TRBJ2-6; no clear D gene. From germline, CDR1 is SGHDT and CDR2 YYEEEE. The length of the CDR3 is 17 residues. V was clipped by 4 bases and J by 0 bases, with 14 bases between them.

In this sample, this clone turned up a few times. The chain links TRBV28 to TRBJ2-7, with TRBD2 identical over 8 bases. The CDR3 loop spans 14 amino acids. V trimming: 7 bases; J trimming: 9 bases; junction bases outside the gene matches: 14. Germline-derived CDR1 and CDR2 are MDHEN and SYDVKM. CDR3 sequence (DNA): TGTGCCAGCAATCCCGGGACTCGGGCGGGAGGGCAGTACTTC. Translated: CASNPGTRAGGQYF.